What follows are 21 T cell receptor beta chains derived from one specimen sequenced in a study of blood T cell repertoires in COVID-19 (dated by TCRdb to 2018 to 2021). The library was obtained by the immunoSEQ multiplex PCR assay. Here the immuneACCESS table is served through TCRdb, limited to in-frame sequences with V and J called. Missing clones are a known gap in these copies; in checked studies unresolved V genes cover under half, and the rest lacks a known reason. This sample comprises 150,000 to 200,000 clones, 80% to 85% of them detected only once. The leading ten clones occupy about 11% of the sample. The sequenced sample was peripheral blood. The source of these receptors is a man in his 70s with active or convalescent COVID-19.

This chain links TRBV24-1 with TRBJ2-1; D might be TRBD2 (6 bases). CDR3 size: 17 residues. Germline V gene data show CDR1 as KGHDR and CDR2 as SFDVKD. The V end lost 1 base, the J end lost 0 bases, and 12 bases lay between the germline ends. CDR3 protein: CATSDLGDSSSYNEQFF. CDR3 in DNA: TGTGCCACCAGTGATTTAGGGGACTCGAGCTCCTACAATGAGCAGTTCTTC.

This chain connects TRBV2 to TRBJ1-5; the match to TRBD1 covers 9 bases. The CDR3 has 15 residues. Germline values: CDR1 SNHLY, CDR2 FYNNEI. Trimming removed 2 bases from V and 9 bases from J; junction bases left unmatched: 8. CDR3 loop: CASSETGGATRPQHF. The CDR3 DNA sequence: TGTGCCAGCAGTGAAACAGGGGGCGCAACAAGGCCCCAGCATTTT.

The rearrangement links TRBV5-1 to TRBJ2-3, with D possibly being TRBD2 (5 bases). Trimming left V 3 bases short and J 8 bases short, with 13 bases between. This CDR3 is 13 amino acids long. The germline gives CDR1 SGHRS, CDR2 YFSETQ. The CDR3 nucleotides read TGCGCCAGCAGCTCGTACGACCGGGGTACGCAGTATTTT. Translating it yields CASSSYDRGTQYF.

V and J are TRBV24-1 and TRBJ2-2; D is undetermined. Trimming removed 9 bases at V and 6 bases at J, with 13 bases between. Germline assignment: CDR1 KGHDR and CDR2 SFDVKD. CDR3 length: 13 amino acids. The CDR3 nucleotides read TGTGCCACCGAGTCCTACTTATCCGGGGAGCTGTTTTTT. Translation gives CATESYLSGELFF.

The chain has TRBV18 and TRBJ2-5, with 10 positions matching TRBD2. Germline V gene lookup returns CDR1 KGHSH and CDR2 LQKENI. Trimming took 1 base from V and 1 from J; bases not matched to a gene: 3. The CDR3 totals 16 residues. The CDR3 here is CASSPLAGGFQETQYF. As DNA, the CDR3 is TGTGCCAGCTCACCACTAGCGGGAGGATTCCAAGAGACCCAGTACTTC.

A few counts support this clone. The chain carries TRBV5-1 and TRBJ2-1, with D perhaps matching TRBD1 (6 bases). The ends were cut back, 0 bases at V and 4 bases at J, with 11 bases in the middle. CDR3 length: 15 residues. The germline CDR1 and CDR2 sequences are SGHRS and YFSETQ. The CDR3 here is CASSLVQGPYNEQFF. For the CDR3, the DNA is TGCGCCAGCAGCTTGGTACAGGGACCTTACAATGAGCAGTTCTTC.

V and J are TRBV3-1 (or the pseudogene TRBV3-2) and TRBJ1-3; D unresolved. The CDR3 extends over 17 amino acids. V lost 1 base to trimming and J lost 4 bases, with 17 bases between them. Germline-derived CDR1 and CDR2 are LGHDT and YNNKEL (reference sequence). This chain's CDR3 is CASSQVGGLDTGNTIYF. CDR3 DNA: TGTGCCAGCAGCCAAGTCGGAGGGCTGGATACGGGAAACACCATATATTTT.

V gene TRBV4-1 combines with J gene TRBJ1-3; a possible D gene is TRBD1 (5 bases). The CDR3 spans 13 residues. Germline lookup yields CDR1 MGHRA and CDR2 YSYEKL. The V end was cut by 4 bases, the J end by 2 bases, with 6 bases between. The CDR3 DNA reads TGCGCCAGCAGCCGGGGGGCTGGAAACACCATATATTTT. Its translation: CASSRGAGNTIYF.

This clone came up a few times. This is likely a read error, given that the CDR3 carries no conserved phenylalanine or tryptophan at its end. The DNA is omitted, as the CDR3 cannot be located on it reliably, and the CDR3 follows TCRdb's listing. This chain's CDR3 is CSARGSGPR. This rearrangement joins TRBV20-1 to TRBJ1-2. Inclusive of both ends, the CDR3 amounts to 9 amino acids. Germline V gene sequence: CDR1 DFQATT, CDR2 SNEGSKA (reference sequence).

This clone has only one observation. The rearrangement uses TRBV7-2 and TRBJ1-6; 7 nucleotides match TRBD1. This CDR3 comprises 15 residues. The germline V gene has CDR1 SGHTA and CDR2 FQGNSA. J lost 10 bases, V lost 5 bases, and 11 bases had no gene match. This CDR3 reads CASSQTGQSGSPLHF. CDR3 sequence (DNA): TGTGCCAGCAGCCAAACGGGACAGTCGGGATCACCCCTCCACTTT.

This chain links TRBV9 with TRBJ2-1; 14 positions match TRBD2. The length of the CDR3 is 17 residues. Germline assignment: CDR1 SGDLS and CDR2 YYNGEE. The trim removed 4 bases at V and 4 bases at J, leaving 7 bases unmatched. The DNA for the CDR3 is TGTGCCAGCAGCTCCAGACTAGCGGGAGGGGTATACAATGAGCAGTTCTTC. It is translated as CASSSRLAGGVYNEQFF. Complete variable domain (other parts from reference TRBV9 and TRBJ2-1): DSGVTQTPKHLITATGQRVTLRCSPRSGDLSVYWYQQSLDQGLQFLIQYYNGEERAKGNILERFSAQQFPDLHSELNLSSLELGDSALYFCASSSRLAGGVYNEQFFGPGTRLTVL.

The genes are TRBV28 and TRBJ1-1; 9 bases align to TRBD1. V was pared by 5 bases and J by 2 bases, with 6 bases of the junction left unmatched. The germline V gene has CDR1 MDHEN and CDR2 SYDVKM. The CDR3 contains 15 residues. CDR3 sequence (DNA): TGTGCCAGCAGTCCGACCACAGGGGGCAACACTGAAGCTTTCTTT. This encodes CASSPTTGGNTEAFF. Variable domain in full (rest from reference TRBV28 and TRBJ1-1): DVKVTQSSRYLVKRTGEKVFLECVQDMDHENMFWYRQDPGLGLRLIYFSYDVKMKEKGDIPEGYSVSREKKERFSLILESASTNQTSMYLCASSPTTGGNTEAFFGQGTRLTVV.

As to this clone: This specimen includes other DNA sequences encoding the same CDR3. The V and J genes are TRBV6-5 and TRBJ2-5; TRBD1 is a possible D gene (6 bases). The CDR3 extends over 12 amino acids. Trimming pared 6 bases from V and 5 bases from J, leaving 10 bases between. Germline CDR1 is MNHEY and CDR2 is SVGAGI. The CDR3 region has the DNA TGTGCCAGCAGACAGGGCCGGGAGACCCAGTACTTC. Protein product: CASRQGRETQYF.

The V gene is TRBV4-3, the J gene TRBJ1-2; 7 bases fit TRBD1. J was trimmed by 7 bases and V by 3 bases; bases with no gene match: 8. CDR1 LGHNA and CDR2 YSLEER come from the germline V gene. This CDR3 has 14 residues. The CDR3 sequence: CASSQPGGRAGYTF. As DNA, the CDR3 is TGCGCCAGCAGCCAGCCAGGGGGAAGAGCTGGCTACACCTTC.

Only a few counts were recorded for this clone. The chain links TRBV7-2 to TRBJ1-2; 10 bases are a match to TRBD1. CDR1 is SGHTA and CDR2 is FQGNSA in the germline V gene. This CDR3 region has 14 residues. V dropped 5 bases and J dropped 5; count of bases not matched to a gene: 5. The CDR3: CASSLRQGAYGYTF. In DNA form, the CDR3 reads TGTGCCAGCAGCCTGAGACAGGGGGCTTATGGCTACACCTTC. Full variable domain (outside the CDR3, taken from reference TRBV7-2 and TRBJ1-2): GAGVSQSPSNKVTEKGKDVELRCDPISGHTALYWYRQSLGQGLEFLIYFQGNSAPDKSGLPSDRFSAERTGGSVSTLTIQRTQQEDSAVYLCASSLRQGAYGYTFGSGTRLTVV.

In this sample, this clone turned up once. The chain carries TRBV13 and TRBJ2-7; TRBD1 matches at 9 bases. The J segment lost 4 bases and the V segment lost 7 bases, leaving 5 bases of the junction unmatched. The germline V gene has CDR1 PRHDT and CDR2 FYEKMQ (reference sequence). The CDR3 contains 13 residues. This chain's CDR3 is CASTPGQGYEQYF. CDR3 sequence (DNA): TGTGCCAGCACGCCGGGACAGGGTTACGAGCAGTACTTC.

The J gene is TRBJ2-7, the V gene TRBV6-5, with 9 bases that match TRBD2. The length of the CDR3 is 15 residues. V gave up 8 bases and J gave up 2 bases; unmatched junction bases: 10. Germline CDR1 is MNHEY and CDR2 is SVGAGI. CDR3 in DNA: TGTGCCAGCGACCGGGGGACTAGCCAAACCTACGAGCAGTACTTC. It is translated as CASDRGTSQTYEQYF.

CDR3 amino acids: CASSSLGGNSPLHF. The CDR3 DNA is TGTGCCAGCAGCTCCCTCGGGGGGAATTCACCCCTCCACTTT. The chain carries TRBV6-5 and TRBJ1-6; tentative D call: TRBD1 (5 bases). In germline, CDR1 is MNHEY, CDR2 SVGAGI. V dropped 6 bases and J dropped 7 bases, with 13 bases sitting between them. The CDR3 has 14 residues.

This sequence joins TRBV7-2 and TRBJ2-3; TRBD2 agrees at 7 bases. Unmatched junction bases numbered 12, after V lost 5 bases and J lost 4 bases. The CDR3 contains 16 residues. Germline values: CDR1 SGHTA, CDR2 FQGNSA. The CDR3 DNA is TGTGCCAGCAGCCTCCTTGGCACTAGCGACGCAGATACGCAGTATTTT. Protein product: CASSLLGTSDADTQYF.

This clone turned up a few times. The V gene is TRBV10-3, the J gene TRBJ1-1; 7 nucleotides line up with TRBD1. Per the germline V gene, CDR1 is ENHRY and CDR2 is SYGVKD. Trimming at V came to 3 bases and at J to 2 bases, leaving 6 bases not matched to a gene. This CDR3 is built from 15 residues. The CDR3 DNA reads TGTGCCATCAGTGAATCCGGGACAGCCAACACTGAAGCTTTCTTT. Its protein product is CAISESGTANTEAFF.

V gene TRBV10-3 combines with J gene TRBJ1-5; D is uncertain. CDR1 is ENHRY, CDR2 SYGVKD, per germline. V shed 4 bases and J shed 4 bases, with 8 bases lying between them. The CDR3 is 13 residues long. CDR3 DNA: TGTGCCATCAGTGCATCTAGTAATCAGCCCCAGCATTTT. Amino acids: CAISASSNQPQHF.